This TCR beta chain was sequenced for a study of cytomegalovirus exposure and HLA in healthy donors. Study outcomes and limitations: The CMV antigen specificity of a few CMV-associated chains was confirmed through in vitro analysis. The listing of about 150 TCR beta chains classed them as cytomegalovirus-associated. Within an earlier analysis, most TCR beta V segments proved productive either about 87% or about 30% of the time. Analysis performed later showed TCR beta chains linked to HLA being more clonally expanded than equally common others.

The V end lost 6 bases, the J end lost 5 bases, and 10 bases lay between the germline ends. The CDR3 is made up of 13 amino acids. Germline V gives CDR1 MNHNY, CDR2 SVGAGI (reference sequence). Researchers ran the PCR with 60 Vbeta and 13 Jbeta primers. Produced via immunoSEQ multiplex PCR; TCRdb's table is partial and in-frame only. The sample lists 85,000 to 100,000 clones; about two thirds were seen once. This clone was recorded once. Its antigen is as yet unknown. The TCR originated in a human donor in good health. The chain recombines TRBV6-6 with TRBJ2-2; D perhaps matches TRBD2 (5 bases). The sample taken for sequencing was PBMCs. The CDR3 sequence is CASSPEGTGELFF. CDR3 bases: TGTGCCAGCAGCCCAGAGGGAACCGGGGAGCTGTTTTTT.